Listed below are T cell receptor beta chains from one sample, sequenced in a study of OX40 agonist ivuxolimab in advanced cancers. TCRdb's copy holds only in-frame clones and misses some; the assay was immunoSEQ multiplex PCR. The repertoire includes roughly 15,000 clones, approximately 92% of them detected once, and roughly 7% sits in the top ten. The sequencing used CD4+ or CD8+ T cells sorted from blood, collected in a trial of the OX40 agonist ivuxolimab. All receptors derive from an adult with an advanced solid tumor such as melanoma, head and neck, liver or kidney cancer. CDR3s include the opening cysteine and the closing phenylalanine or tryptophan. D genes are given only for firm matches. Not every row has a clone size; where given, it reads once, few, many or a size class.

J: TRBJ1-2
size: NA
D: NA
V: TRBV6-1
DNA: TGTGCCAGCAGTGAAGCCCTCCCCGGGGTTGATGGCTACACCTTC
CDR3: CASSEALPGVDGYTF

J: TRBJ2-5
size: NA
D: TRBD2
V: TRBV4-1
DNA: TGCGCCAGCAGCCAACTAGCGGGGGGGCCGGAGACCCAGTACTTC
CDR3: CASSQLAGGPETQYF

J: TRBJ2-5
size: NA
D: TRBD2
V: TRBV9
DNA: TGTGCCAGCAGCGTACCTCGTGCTAGCGGGGAAATGTACCAAGAGACCCAGTACTTC
CDR3: CASSVPRASGEMYQETQYF

J: TRBJ2-1
size: NA
D: NA
V: TRBV27
DNA: TGTGCCAGCAGTTTGTCAAAGGGCGATGAGCAGTTCTTC
CDR3: CASSLSKGDEQFF

J: TRBJ2-7
size: once
D: NA
V: TRBV13
DNA: TGTGCCAGCAGCTCCCGCCCCTACGAGCAGTACTTC
CDR3: CASSSRPYEQYF

J: TRBJ2-2
size: NA
D: NA
V: TRBV7-9
DNA: TGTGCCAGCAGCTTTGACTCCACCGGGGAGCTGTTTTTT
CDR3: CASSFDSTGELFF

J: TRBJ2-2
size: NA
D: TRBD1
V: TRBV9
DNA: TGTGCCAGCAGCTTAGAGGGACAGCTTAACACCGGGGAGCTGTTTTTT
CDR3: CASSLEGQLNTGELFF

J: TRBJ2-3
size: NA
D: NA
V: TRBV9
DNA: TGTGCCAGCAGCCCCAGTAAGAATACGCAGTATTTT
CDR3: CASSPSKNTQYF

J: TRBJ1-3
size: once
D: NA
V: TRBV6-5
DNA: TGTGCCACCGACTCTGGAAACACCATATATTTT
CDR3: CATDSGNTIYF

J: TRBJ2-7
size: NA
D: NA
V: TRBV28
DNA: TGTGCCAGCACTCCGGCTGCTAATCCCTACGAGCAGTACTTC
CDR3: CASTPAANPYEQYF

J: TRBJ2-1
size: NA
D: NA
V: TRBV9
DNA: TGTGCCAGCAGCTCGTATGGACAGTCCTCCTACAATGAGCAGTTCTTC
CDR3: CASSSYGQSSYNEQFF

J: TRBJ2-3
size: NA
D: TRBD2
V: TRBV28
DNA: TGTGCCAGCAGACACACTAGCGGGGGGTTCGGTACGCAGTATTTT
CDR3: CASRHTSGGFGTQYF

J: TRBJ2-7
size: NA
D: TRBD1
V: TRBV28
DNA: TGTGCCAGCAGTTCCCGACAGGGGGCTTACGAGCAGTACTTC
CDR3: CASSSRQGAYEQYF

J: TRBJ2-3
size: NA
D: TRBD2
V: TRBV7-3
DNA: TGTGCCAGCAGCTGTACGGGACTAGCGGGGAATTGGGATACGCAGTATTTT
CDR3: CASSCTGLAGNWDTQYF

J: TRBJ2-5
size: NA
D: NA
V: TRBV10-2
DNA: TGCGCCAGCAGCGACGGGGAGACCCAGTACTTC
CDR3: CASSDGETQYF

J: TRBJ2-7
size: NA
D: TRBD2
V: TRBV11-2
DNA: TGTGCCAGCAGCTTATTCGGGGGGTCCTACGAGCAGTACTTC
CDR3: CASSLFGGSYEQYF

J: TRBJ2-2
size: NA
D: NA
V: TRBV5-5
DNA: TGTGCCAGCAGCTTGGCGAACACCGGGGAGCTGTTTTTT
CDR3: CASSLANTGELFF

J: TRBJ2-2
size: NA
D: TRBD1
V: TRBV2
DNA: TGTGCCAGCAGGCGAAGCGGACAGGGGGTCACCGGGGAGCTGTTTTTT
CDR3: CASRRSGQGVTGELFF

J: TRBJ2-7
size: few
D: NA
V: TRBV10-2
DNA: TGCGCCAGCAGTGAAATGTACGAGCAGTACTTC
CDR3: CASSEMYEQYF

J: TRBJ2-7
size: NA
D: NA
V: TRBV6-6
DNA: TGTGCCAGCAGTAACCATCAGGGAGGCGAGCAGTACTTC
CDR3: CASSNHQGGEQYF

J: TRBJ2-7
size: NA
D: NA
V: TRBV4-2
DNA: TGTGCCAGCAGCCAGGAGGGGTACGAGCAGTACTTC
CDR3: CASSQEGYEQYF

J: TRBJ2-5
size: NA
D: NA
V: TRBV18
DNA: TGTGCCAGCTCACCAGGTCTACAATACCAAGAGACCCAGTACTTC
CDR3: CASSPGLQYQETQYF

J: TRBJ1-2
size: NA
D: NA
V: TRBV7-6
DNA: TGTGCCAGCAGCCCAAGCGGAGGGCCCTATGGCTACACCTTC
CDR3: CASSPSGGPYGYTF

J: TRBJ2-1
size: once
D: NA
V: TRBV27
DNA: TGTGCCAGCAGTTTATGGATAGGTGACAATGAGCAGTTCTTC
CDR3: CASSLWIGDNEQFF

J: TRBJ2-1
size: NA
D: NA
V: TRBV14
DNA: TGTGCCAGCAGCCACCGGGTCAGGCCCCAAGGCAATGAGCAGTTCTTC
CDR3: CASSHRVRPQGNEQFF

J: TRBJ1-2
size: NA
D: NA
V: TRBV4-3
DNA: TGCGCCAGCAGCCAAGCGACGGGGTATGGCTACACCTTC
CDR3: CASSQATGYGYTF

J: TRBJ2-1
size: NA
D: TRBD1
V: TRBV6-5
DNA: TGTGCCAGCAGTTCAGGGGGCTCCTACAATGAGCAGTTCTTC
CDR3: CASSSGGSYNEQFF

J: TRBJ2-5
size: NA
D: TRBD2
V: TRBV7-9
DNA: TGTGCCAGCAGCTTAGCGAGGCTAGCGGGAAAGGTTTCCCTTCAGACCCAGTACTTC
CDR3: CASSLARLAGKVSLQTQYF

J: TRBJ2-7
size: NA
D: NA
V: TRBV7-3
DNA: TGTGCCAGCAGCAGATCGACAGGAATGCTCTACGAGCAGTACTTC
CDR3: CASSRSTGMLYEQYF

J: TRBJ1-5
size: NA
D: TRBD1
V: TRBV5-8
DNA: TGTGCCAGCAGCTTGGAGGGGGCCTCGGCCCAGCATTTT
CDR3: CASSLEGASAQHF

J: TRBJ2-7
size: once
D: TRBD1
V: TRBV5-6
DNA: TGTGCCAGCAGCTTAGGGACAGCCGAGTACGAGCAGTACTTC
CDR3: CASSLGTAEYEQYF

J: TRBJ2-1
size: once
D: NA
V: TRBV27
DNA: TGTGCCAGCAGTTTAGTAAGGAGCTCCTACAATGAGCAGTTCTTC
CDR3: CASSLVRSSYNEQFF

J: TRBJ1-1
size: NA
D: NA
V: TRBV7-2
DNA: TGTGCCAGCAGCCTAAGGACTAACGCTGAAGCTTTCTTT
CDR3: CASSLRTNAEAFF

J: TRBJ2-7
size: NA
D: NA
V: TRBV4-1
DNA: TGCGCCAGCAGCCCCTACTTGGGGGAGCAGTACTTC
CDR3: CASSPYLGEQYF

J: TRBJ1-2
size: NA
D: NA
V: TRBV28
DNA: TGTGCCAGCAGCTTCGACTCCCGACAGGAGAACTATGGCTACACCTTC
CDR3: CASSFDSRQENYGYTF

J: TRBJ1-3
size: once
D: NA
V: TRBV10-3
DNA: TGTGCCATCAGGACGGACGGTTCTGGAAACACCATATATTTT
CDR3: CAIRTDGSGNTIYF

J: TRBJ2-7
size: NA
D: TRBD1
V: TRBV28
DNA: TGTGCCAGCAGTAAAGGACAGGGGGCCTACGAGCAGTACTTC
CDR3: CASSKGQGAYEQYF

J: TRBJ2-7
size: NA
D: NA
V: TRBV19
DNA: TGTGCCAGTAGTCTGGCAGACGTCCTCACCGCGAAGCAGTACTTC
CDR3: CASSLADVLTAKQYF

J: TRBJ1-2
size: NA
D: NA
V: TRBV27
DNA: TGTGCCAGCAGTCTGCGAGGTGTAAGTAACTATGGCTACACCTTC
CDR3: CASSLRGVSNYGYTF

J: TRBJ2-7
size: NA
D: NA
V: TRBV18
DNA: TGTGCCAGCTCACCATACACTCACTACGAGCAGTACTTC
CDR3: CASSPYTHYEQYF

J: TRBJ2-3
size: NA
D: NA
V: TRBV4-3
DNA: TGCGCCAGCAGCCAAGATCGTGGCGTTTGGCGTTCAGATACGCAGTATTTT
CDR3: CASSQDRGVWRSDTQYF

J: TRBJ2-6
size: NA
D: NA
V: TRBV12-5
DNA: TGTGCTAGTGGTCAGGTGGATGCAGGACAAAGTCGGGCCAACGTCCTGACTTTC
CDR3: CASGQVDAGQSRANVLTF

J: TRBJ2-7
size: NA
D: NA
V: TRBV6-6
DNA: TGTGCCAGCAGCCCGCCTAGCGCCTACGAGCAGTACTTC
CDR3: CASSPPSAYEQYF

J: TRBJ2-1
size: NA
D: NA
V: TRBV30
DNA: TGTGCCTGGAGTGTTGCAGGAAATGAGCAGTTCTTC
CDR3: CAWSVAGNEQFF

J: TRBJ1-1
size: NA
D: TRBD1
V: TRBV5-6
DNA: TGTGCCAGCAGCCTGGGACAGAGGAACACTGAAGCTTTCTTT
CDR3: CASSLGQRNTEAFF

J: TRBJ2-3
size: NA
D: NA
V: TRBV11-3
DNA: TGTGCCAGCAGCTCGAGAGGGGCAGATACGCAGTATTTT
CDR3: CASSSRGADTQYF

J: TRBJ2-7
size: NA
D: TRBD2
V: TRBV7-2
DNA: TGTGCCAGCAGCTTAGCGATGGGACTAGCCCTTCTGGACTTC
CDR3: CASSLAMGLALLDF

J: TRBJ2-2
size: NA
D: NA
V: TRBV7-6
DNA: TGTGCCAGCAGCTTAGGTCCGGACCCCACCGGGGAGCTGTTTTTT
CDR3: CASSLGPDPTGELFF